This T cell receptor beta chain is from a study of control samples from healthy donors and cancer patients. Clones were read by immunoSEQ multiplex PCR, and TCRdb kept only the in-frame ones, dropping some. The profile shows more than 85,000 clones, around 87% of them singletons. V was cut by 7 bases and J by 6 bases, with 19 bases left in between. There are 15 residues in the CDR3. CDR1 and CDR2 from the germline V gene are LNHDA and SQIVND (reference sequence). This TCR derives from a woman aged 60 to 75 with lung cancer. This chain joins TRBV19 and TRBJ1-3; a weak D match, TRBD1 (6 bases). What was sequenced was PBMCs. The CDR3 DNA sequence: TGTGCCAGTACCACTCGGGGGCCTCCTACAAACACCATATATTTT. This codes for CASTTRGPPTNTIYF.